The clone carrying this T cell receptor beta chain was observed a handful of times. The antigen is undetermined. Constant-segment primers were used for 5'RACE, and the resulting TCR alpha and TCR beta cDNA libraries carried sample barcodes and UMIs. Via MiXCR, TCRdb re-called the 5' RACE reads, giving one row per CDR3 protein. The repertoire includes roughly 400,000 distinct CDR3 sequences, roughly 17% of them detected once, and roughly 21% sits in the top ten. This sample is part of a study of T-cell memory formation after mild COVID-19. Overall study results and limits: The main location of contracting CD4+ clones was CM and EM, and that of contracting CD8+ clones was EMRA. A subset of responding clones appeared in pre-infection memory, suggesting cross-reactive memory joined.

This clonotype was sampled from a man aged 18 to 35 who had mild COVID-19 (a few samples of this study predate the infection). Cell type and time point are not known. The sequenced sample consisted of PBMCs or a T cell subset sorted from them (not recorded which).

CDR3 DNA: TGTGCCAGCAGCCAAGATTGGGGCCGATACAATGAGCAGTTCTTC. It translates to CASSQDWGRYNEQFF. The V and J genes are TRBV3-1 and TRBJ2-1; D may be TRBD1 (5 bases). Germline V gene sequence: CDR1 LGHDT, CDR2 YNNKEL (reference sequence). The length of the CDR3 is 15 residues. The V end was cut by 0 bases, the J end by 4 bases, with 10 bases between.